The entry below gives a single TCR beta chain sequence along with its context. The sample originates from a study of blood T cell repertoires in COVID-19. Looking at the study overall: Sites in the United States, Italy and Spain provided acute and convalescent COVID-19 samples. In each case, the material was cDNA or gDNA derived from T cells, B-cell-depleted T cells, or PBMCs.

The CDR3 totals 14 residues. V was clipped by 5 bases and J by 3 bases; unmatched bases: 7. CDR1 SEHNR and CDR2 FQNEAQ come from the germline V gene (reference sequence). How the authors handled the data: Reference gene primer amplification gave estimated nucleated cell counts. Profiled with immunoSEQ multiplex PCR; TCRdb holds only in-frame clones, not every one. V and J calls and clone size are given by that table; D and trimming were obtained from the DNA. The sample has under 150,000 clones; around 88% are singletons. The chain is built from TRBV7-9 and TRBJ2-7, with TRBD1 matching over 7 bases. The sample comprised peripheral blood. This TCR was sampled from a human donor in a cohort sampled during active COVID-19. CDR3 DNA sequence: TGTGCCAGCAGCCTGCAGGGGGTACGCTACGAGCAGTACTTC. Encoded protein: CASSLQGVRYEQYF.